The 16 T cell receptor beta chains presented below share a single source sample, sequenced in a study of tumor-infiltrating lymphocytes in primary liver carcinoma. Unsorted whole blood supplied the blood RNA, and germline DNA was isolated too. Total RNA (around 0.45 ug) served as template for TCR beta cDNA synthesis primed by a constant-region primer. Employing slightly modified ARM-PCR, three nested multiplex PCR rounds were run, and these gave rise to the TCR beta libraries. Forward primers for TRBV1-TRBV30 and a C-beta reverse primer served the first two PCR rounds, at 10 cycles each. TCRdb fed the multiplex PCR reads into MiXCR, producing one record per CDR3 protein. The data show about 310,000 distinct CDR3 sequences, roughly three fifths seen once. Sequences were obtained from peripheral blood. These receptors came from a woman in her twenties or thirties with primary liver carcinoma and hepatitis B virus infection.

Worth noting for this clonotype: The germline gene is not matched at one end of the junction; a read error may be the cause. The chain joins TRBV13 to TRBJ2-3, with 13 bases that match TRBD2. This CDR3 has 16 amino acids. Germline loops: CDR1 PRHDT, CDR2 FYEKMQ (reference sequence). The CDR3 region is CASSGRTSGRTGTQYF. CDR3 coding DNA: TGCGCCAGCAGCGGACGGACTAGCGGGAGAACAGGTACGCAGTATTTT.

Notes on this clonotype: This may be a read error: a much more frequent sequence differs by one nucleotide. The CDR3, as DNA: TGTGCCAGCAGTACTAGTCGTAGGCCATTTGAGACCCAGAACTTC. As protein: CASSTSRRPFETQNF. This rearrangement joins TRBV6-6 to TRBJ2-5; maybe TRBD2 (5 bases). The V gene's germline CDR1 is MNHNY and CDR2 SVGAGI (reference sequence). The CDR3 covers 15 residues.

Only one count was recorded for this clonotype. Being one base from a much bigger clone, this may be a read error. The chain links TRBV12-3 or TRBV12-4 to TRBJ2-5; 14 bases match TRBD2. J was trimmed by 5 bases and V by 6 bases; bases with no gene match: 14. This CDR3 has 18 residues. Here the CDR3 DNA reads TGTGCCAGCAGCCGGTTACCGGGACTAGCGGGAGAATTGGAGACCCAGTACTTC. Protein sequence: CASSRLPGLAGELETQYF.

The chain links TRBV12-3 or TRBV12-4 to TRBJ2-3, with 9 bases identical to TRBD2. The CDR3 covers 15 residues. V lost 6 bases, J lost 3 bases, and 7 bases stayed unmatched. The chain's CDR3 is CASSPGLALTDTQYF. The CDR3 DNA reads TGTGCCAGCAGCCCGGGACTAGCTCTAACAGATACGCAGTATTTT.

In the case of this clonotype: An end of the junction does not agree with germline; a read error may underlie this. The V call is TRBV4-2, the J call TRBJ2-2; 7 bases line up with TRBD2. Germline CDR1 and CDR2: LGHNA and YNFKEQ. CDR3 length: 17 amino acids. Here the CDR3 reads CASGPLQAGENIGELFF. As DNA, the CDR3 is TGTGCCAGCGGCCCACTTCAGGCGGGGGAGAACATCGGGGAGCTGTTTTTT.

Notes on this clonotype: Compared with germline, one end of the junction differs, possibly owing to a read error. The chain joins TRBV5-4 to TRBJ2-5; 12 bases fit TRBD2. CDR1 and CDR2 from the germline V gene are SGHNT and YYREEE (reference sequence). The CDR3 is 16 residues long. The CDR3 sequence is CASSRMLAGGGEAQCF. DNA for the CDR3: TGTGCCAGCAGCCGAATGCTAGCGGGAGGGGGGGAGGCCCAGTGCTTC.

Details on this clonotype: This may come from a read error, since a much larger clone is one base off. The genes are TRBV6-2 or TRBV6-3 and TRBJ2-1, with D perhaps matching TRBD1 or TRBD2 (6 bases each). Germline values: CDR1 MNHEY, CDR2 SVGEGT. There are 15 residues in the CDR3. Deletions cut 5 bases from V and 6 bases from J, with 17 bases between. The CDR3 bases are TGTGCCAGCAGTCCAGGAGGGACATGGGGCAATGAGCAGTTCTTC. This sequence encodes CASSPGGTWGNEQFF.

In its sample, this clonotype was seen a few times. The rearrangement joins TRBV2 to TRBJ2-1, with TRBD1 matching over 7 bases. The CDR3 runs 13 residues. CDR1 and CDR2 from the germline V gene are SNHLY and FYNNEI. V gave up 6 bases and J gave up 8 bases; unmatched junction bases: 7. The CDR3 nucleotides read TGTGCCAGCAGCCCACAGGGGTTGTATGAGCAGTTCTTC. Its protein is CASSPQGLYEQFF.

Comment on this clonotype: This is likely a read error, given that the CDR3 carries no conserved phenylalanine or tryptophan at its end. V and J are TRBV11-2 and TRBJ2-3; 10 bases are shared with TRBD2. CDR1 and CDR2 (germline): SGHAT, FQNNGV. The CDR3 loop spans 17 amino acids. The CDR3 DNA reads TGTGCCAGCGGCTTAGACCTAGCGGGAGTCGTCACAGATACGCAGTATTTA. Residues: CASGLDLAGVVTDTQYL.

This clonotype has a handful of counts. The CDR3 does not close with the conserved phenylalanine or tryptophan, likely indicating a read error. The V gene is TRBV29-1, the J gene TRBJ2-2; 10 positions match TRBD1. J lost 4 bases, V lost 5 bases, and 1 base had no gene match. The germline CDR1 and CDR2 sequences are SQVTM and ANQGSEA. The CDR3 is made up of 13 amino acids. In DNA form, the CDR3 reads TGCAGCGTTAGGACAGGGGGCACCGGGGAGCTGTTTTAT. This sequence encodes CSVRTGGTGELFY.

In regard to this clonotype: A much larger clone lies a single base off, so this may be a read error. The chain recombines TRBV12-3 or TRBV12-4 with TRBJ1-5; perhaps TRBD1 as D (6 bases). Trimming removed 2 bases from V and 6 bases from J, with 11 bases in between. The CDR3 runs to 14 residues. The CDR3 DNA reads TGTGCCAGCAGTTTAACAGGGAGGGTTCAGCCCCAGCATTTT. Its protein is CASSLTGRVQPQHF.

This rearrangement joins TRBV11-3 to TRBJ2-1, with 9 bases aligning to TRBD2. The CDR3 totals 15 residues. The trim removed 8 bases at V and 2 bases at J, leaving 7 bases unmatched. CDR1 and CDR2 from the germline V gene are SGHNT and YENEEA. The CDR3: CASGPTSGPYNEQFF. CDR3 in DNA: TGTGCCAGCGGCCCAACTAGCGGGCCCTACAATGAGCAGTTCTTC.

Turning to this clonotype: The final CDR3 position lacks the conserved phenylalanine or tryptophan, pointing to a likely read error. The chain is built from TRBV4-2 and TRBJ2-5; no firm D call. Per the germline V gene, CDR1 is LGHNA and CDR2 is YNFKEQ. The CDR3 has 13 residues. This CDR3 reads CDSSQEFGETQYL. The CDR3 DNA reads TGTGACAGCAGCCAAGAGTTCGGGGAGACCCAGTACTTG.

To note about this clonotype: One junction end does not reproduce the germline sequence, and a read error may be involved. The chain carries TRBV6-5 and TRBJ2-2; 8 bases fit TRBD2. This CDR3 comprises 16 residues. Germline values: CDR1 MNHEY, CDR2 SVGAGI. The CDR3 protein is CTSSDPSGGNTGELFF. CDR3 DNA sequence: TGTACCAGCAGTGACCCGAGCGGGGGGAACACCGGGGAGCTGTTTTTT.

The chain carries TRBV12-3 or TRBV12-4 and TRBJ2-7; D possibly matches TRBD1 or TRBD2 (6 bases each). V lost 6 bases and J lost 7, with 22 bases in between. The CDR3 contains 15 residues. The CDR3 DNA follows: TGTGCCAGCAGAAAACGGGGGCAACTCGTTTGTGAGCAGTACTTC. This sequence encodes CASRKRGQLVCEQYF.

J is TRBJ2-2 and V is TRBV6-2 or TRBV6-3; D is unresolved. This CDR3 has 15 residues. V was pared by 0 bases and J by 5 bases, with 10 bases between. CDR1 and CDR2 from the germline V gene are MNHEY and SVGEGT. The CDR3 spells CASSYSTSGTGELFF. For the CDR3, the DNA is TGTGCCAGCAGTTACTCGACTTCGGGTACCGGGGAGCTGTTTTTT.